Below, 10 T cell receptor beta chains from the same sample are listed, as sequenced in a study of blood T cell repertoires in COVID-19. Generated by immunoSEQ multiplex PCR, the TCRdb table keeps only in-frame clones and is missing some. The data hold some 160,000 clones, with 80% observed a single time. The specimen sequenced was peripheral blood. These receptors were obtained from a man between 65 and 85 years old with active or convalescent COVID-19.

This clone was seen a handful of times. The J gene is TRBJ1-2, the V gene TRBV12-3 or TRBV12-4, with D tentatively TRBD1 (5 bases). The length of the CDR3 is 13 residues. V was shortened by 4 bases and J by 8 bases, with 14 bases between the two germline ends. The DNA for the CDR3 is TGTGCCAGCAGTTCCCAGGGATTCGGGGGCTACACCTTC. It codes for CASSSQGFGGYTF.

Here the CDR3 DNA reads TGTGCCAGCAGAACTGGGACTCCGAAACCCCAACAGCCCCAGCATTTT. Translated, it gives CASRTGTPKPQQPQHF. The J gene is TRBJ1-5, the V gene TRBV21-1. TRBV21-1 is classified as a pseudogene. The CDR3 contains 16 residues.

This chain uses TRBV21-1 with TRBJ1-1; the DNA was not compared with TRBD1, the D call given in the table. TRBV21-1 is flagged as a pseudogene. The CDR3 loop spans 20 amino acids. The CDR3 spells CASSPQLPSGQGHGDTEAFF. Written as DNA, the CDR3 is TGTGCCAGCAGCCCCCAGCTACCCTCGGGACAGGGCCATGGGGACACTGAAGCTTTCTTT.

Concerning this clone: The germline gene is not matched at one end of the junction; a read error may be the cause. The chain uses TRBV11-3 and TRBJ2-1, with 9 nucleotides matching TRBD2. The germline V gene has CDR1 SGHNT and CDR2 YENEEA. The CDR3 is 18 residues long. CDR3 DNA sequence: TGTGCCAGCAGCCTAGAGGCTAGCGGGAACACACCCTACAATGAGCAGTTCTTC. It encodes CASSLEASGNTPYNEQFF.

The V and J genes are TRBV18 and TRBJ2-7; TRBD1 matches at 7 bases. The CDR3 covers 14 residues. Germline CDR1 reads KGHSH; CDR2 reads LQKENI. Trimming took 5 bases from V and 7 from J; bases not matched to a gene: 11. This CDR3 is CASSSGTAPGEQYF. The CDR3 bases are TGTGCCAGCTCATCCGGGACAGCCCCGGGGGAGCAGTACTTC.

The table lists this clone with a count of one. The sample carries other DNA sequences with the same CDR3. The CDR3 DNA sequence: TGCAGCGTTGGCGGGGGCACTGAAGCTTTCTTT. Translated, it gives CSVGGGTEAFF. This rearrangement joins TRBV29-1 to TRBJ1-1, with a possible D match to TRBD1 (5 bases). The V gene lost 4 bases and the J gene lost 4 bases, with 7 bases spanning the gap. The V gene's germline CDR1 is SQVTM and CDR2 ANQGSEA. CDR3 length: 11 amino acids.

The rearrangement uses TRBV11-2 and TRBJ1-6, with 10 bases lining up with TRBD1. This CDR3 comprises 18 residues. The junction had 9 bases not matched to a gene; V was cut back by 5 bases and J by 2 bases. The V gene's germline CDR1 is SGHAT and CDR2 FQNNGV. Written as DNA, the CDR3 is TGTGCCAGCAGCGAAAAAACCGGGACAGGGGCCTATAATTCACCCCTCCACTTT. This codes for CASSEKTGTGAYNSPLHF.

This chain connects TRBV18 to TRBJ2-7; weak D call: TRBD2 (5 bases). CDR1 KGHSH and CDR2 LQKENI come from the germline V gene. The V end lost 3 bases, the J end lost 6 bases, and 12 bases lay between the germline ends. The CDR3 has 13 residues. The CDR3 region is CASSPQKEGEQYF. The CDR3 DNA is TGTGCCAGCTCACCGCAAAAAGAGGGCGAGCAGTACTTC.

The V gene is TRBV6-5, the J gene TRBJ2-7, with 14 positions matching TRBD2. With 5 bases clipped from V and 6 bases from J, the junction kept 3 bases outside the gene matches. This CDR3 has 14 residues. Per germline, CDR1 MNHEY and CDR2 SVGAGI. CDR3: CASSRTSGGPEQYF. CDR3 nucleotide sequence: TGTGCCAGCAGTCGGACTAGCGGGGGGCCCGAGCAGTACTTC.

The genes are TRBV30 and TRBJ1-3; D not certain. V lost 1 base and J lost 0, with 25 bases in between. This CDR3 comprises 20 residues. The germline gives CDR1 GTSNPN, CDR2 SVGIG (reference sequence). The CDR3 loop reads CAWSATLQPPHSGSGNTIYF. For the CDR3, the DNA is TGTGCCTGGAGTGCAACTCTACAGCCCCCCCACAGCGGCTCTGGAAACACCATATATTTT.